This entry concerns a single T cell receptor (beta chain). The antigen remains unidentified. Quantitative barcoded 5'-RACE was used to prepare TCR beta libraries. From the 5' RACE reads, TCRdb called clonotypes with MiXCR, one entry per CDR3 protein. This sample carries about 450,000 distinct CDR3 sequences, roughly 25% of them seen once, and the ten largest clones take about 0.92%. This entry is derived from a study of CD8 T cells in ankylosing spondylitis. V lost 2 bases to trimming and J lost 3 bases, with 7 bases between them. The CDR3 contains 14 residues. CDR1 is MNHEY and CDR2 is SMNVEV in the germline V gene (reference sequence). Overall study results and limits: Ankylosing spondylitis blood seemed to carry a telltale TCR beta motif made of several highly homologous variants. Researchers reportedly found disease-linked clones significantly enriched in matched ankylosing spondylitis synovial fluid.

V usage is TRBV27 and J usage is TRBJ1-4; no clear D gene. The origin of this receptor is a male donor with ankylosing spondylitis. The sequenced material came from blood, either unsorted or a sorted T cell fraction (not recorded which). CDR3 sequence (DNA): TGTGCCAGCAGTTTAGAGCCGGCTAATGAAAAACTGTTTTTT. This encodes CASSLEPANEKLFF.